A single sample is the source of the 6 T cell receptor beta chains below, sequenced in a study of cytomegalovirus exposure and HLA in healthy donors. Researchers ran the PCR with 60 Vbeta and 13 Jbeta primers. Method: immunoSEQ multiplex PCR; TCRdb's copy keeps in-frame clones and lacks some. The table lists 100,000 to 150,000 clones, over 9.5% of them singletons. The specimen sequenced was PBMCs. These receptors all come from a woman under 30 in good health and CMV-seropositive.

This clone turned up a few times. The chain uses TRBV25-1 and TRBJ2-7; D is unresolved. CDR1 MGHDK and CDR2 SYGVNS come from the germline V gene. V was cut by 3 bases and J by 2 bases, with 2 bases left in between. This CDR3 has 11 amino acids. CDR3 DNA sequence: TGTGCCAGCAGTGACGCCTACGAGCAGTACTTC. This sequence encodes CASSDAYEQYF.

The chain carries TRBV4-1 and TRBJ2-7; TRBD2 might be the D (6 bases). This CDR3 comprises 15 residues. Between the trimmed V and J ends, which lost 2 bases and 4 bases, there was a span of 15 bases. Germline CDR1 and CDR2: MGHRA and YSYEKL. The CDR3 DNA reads TGCGCCAGCAGCCAACAAGCGGGCGGCGCATACGAGCAGTACTTC. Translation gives CASSQQAGGAYEQYF.

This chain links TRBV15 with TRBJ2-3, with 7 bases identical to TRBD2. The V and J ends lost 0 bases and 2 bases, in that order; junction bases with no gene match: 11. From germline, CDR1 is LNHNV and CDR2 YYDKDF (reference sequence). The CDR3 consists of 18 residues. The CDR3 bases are TGTGCCACCAGCAGAGATCATTTGGCGGGAGCGTACACAGATACGCAGTATTTT. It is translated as CATSRDHLAGAYTDTQYF.

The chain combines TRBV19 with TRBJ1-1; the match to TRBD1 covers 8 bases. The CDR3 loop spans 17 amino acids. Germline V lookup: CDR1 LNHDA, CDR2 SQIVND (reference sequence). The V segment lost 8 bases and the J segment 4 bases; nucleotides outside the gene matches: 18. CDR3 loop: CASRPGQVLTGRTEAFF. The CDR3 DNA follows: TGTGCCAGTCGCCCGGGACAGGTTCTTACTGGGCGCACTGAAGCTTTCTTT. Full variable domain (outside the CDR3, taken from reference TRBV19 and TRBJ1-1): DGGITQSPKYLFRKEGQNVTLSCEQNLNHDAMYWYRQDPGQGLRLIYYSQIVNDFQKGDIAEGYSVSREKKESFPLTVTSAQKNPTAFYLCASRPGQVLTGRTEAFFGQGTRLTVV.

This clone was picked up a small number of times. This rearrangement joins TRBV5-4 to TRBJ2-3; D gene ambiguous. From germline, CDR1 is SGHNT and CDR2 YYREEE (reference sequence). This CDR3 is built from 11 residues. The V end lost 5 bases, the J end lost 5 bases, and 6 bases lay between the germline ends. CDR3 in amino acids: CASSIRDTQYF. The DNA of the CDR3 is TGTGCCAGCAGTATTAGAGATACGCAGTATTTT. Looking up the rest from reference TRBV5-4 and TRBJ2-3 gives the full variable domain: ETGVTQSPTHLIKTRGQQVTLRCSSQSGHNTVSWYQQALGQGPQFIFQYYREEENGRGNFPPRFSGLQFPNYSSELNVNALELDDSALYLCASSIRDTQYFGPGTRLTVL.

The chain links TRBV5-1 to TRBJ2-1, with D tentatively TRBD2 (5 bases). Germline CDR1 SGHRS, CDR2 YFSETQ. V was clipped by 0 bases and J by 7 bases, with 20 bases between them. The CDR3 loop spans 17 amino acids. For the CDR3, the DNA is TGCGCCAGCAGCTTGGCCACGGGTGGCGGGTTTCTTAATGAGCAGTTCTTC. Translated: CASSLATGGGFLNEQFF. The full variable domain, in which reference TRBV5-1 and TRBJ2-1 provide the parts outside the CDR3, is KAGVTQTPRYLIKTRGQQVTLSCSPISGHRSVSWYQQTPGQGLQFLFEYFSETQRNKGNFPGRFSGRQFSNSRSEMNVSTLELGDSALYLCASSLATGGGFLNEQFFGPGTRLTVL.